The source of this T cell receptor beta chain is a study of T cells in Graves' hyperthyroidism and ophthalmopathy. Study results and limitations: Patients with ophthalmopathy were separated from those with stable hyperthyroidism by a 13 V-J model.

This clonotype has a handful of counts. Its specificity is unknown. Germline V gene data show CDR1 as SGHTA and CDR2 as FQGNSA. Trimming took 6 bases from V and 5 from J, leaving 13 bases between them. The CDR3 spans 13 residues. RNA transcripts were the template for amplifying TCR beta CDR3 regions. The primer set for the first-round RT-PCR of the TCR CDR3 was HTBI. TCRdb fed the multiplex PCR reads into MiXCR, producing one record per CDR3 protein. This table holds fewer than 650,000 distinct CDR3 sequences, approximately 49% found once. The chain links TRBV7-2 to TRBJ1-2; D uncertain. The sequence was collected from an adult woman with Graves' disease, either hyperthyroidism or ophthalmopathy (not recorded which). Sequenced sample: peripheral blood or thyroid tissue (not recorded which). CDR3 coding DNA: TGTGCCAGCAGACCCACCCGGGGTTATGGCTACACCTTC. Translated, it gives CASRPTRGYGYTF.